Listed below are T cell receptor beta chains from one sample, sequenced in a study of OX40 agonist ivuxolimab in advanced cancers. Sequencing was performed with immunoSEQ multiplex PCR; in TCRdb, only in-frame clones are kept and a portion is missing. Counted here are tens of thousands of clones, 90% to 95% occurring once; the ten biggest clones make up roughly an eighth. The sample consisted of CD4+ or CD8+ T cells sorted from blood, taken in a trial of the OX40 agonist ivuxolimab. The source of these receptors is an adult with an advanced solid tumor such as melanoma, head and neck, liver or kidney cancer. The CDR3 runs from the conserved cysteine through the conserved F or W. D genes are given only for firm matches. Clone size is stated in some rows and not others, as once, few, many or a class when expanded.

size,D,J,V,DNA,CDR3
-,-,TRBJ1-2,TRBV27,TGTGCCAGCAGTTTCAGGAGGAACTATGGCTACACCTTC,CASSFRRNYGYTF
medium-sized,-,TRBJ1-1,TRBV5-5,TGTGCCAGTGGGGCGGCGAGGGGGACTGAAGCTTTCTTT,CASGAARGTEAFF
-,TRBD1,TRBJ1-4,TRBV19,TGTGCCAGTAGTATAGGTACAGGGGGTATAACTAATGAAAAACTGTTTTTT,CASSIGTGGITNEKLFF
-,TRBD1,TRBJ2-2,TRBV15,TGTGCCACCAGCAGAGGGATAGAGACAGGGGGGACCGGGGAGCTGTTTTTT,CATSRGIETGGTGELFF
-,TRBD1,TRBJ2-5,TRBV27,TGTGCCAGCAGGCCGGGACAGGGTTCCCAAGAGACCCAGTACTTC,CASRPGQGSQETQYF
-,-,TRBJ1-2,TRBV27,TGTGCCAGCAGTCCCTTCGACAGGACCCATGGCTACACCTTC,CASSPFDRTHGYTF
-,-,TRBJ1-4,TRBV27,TGTGCCAGCAGCCCTGGGGGGTTTGATGAAAAACTGTTTTTT,CASSPGGFDEKLFF
-,-,TRBJ2-7,TRBV19,TGTGCCAGTAGGCCCTTGGGGGGTCCGGGTGACGAGCAGTACTTC,CASRPLGGPGDEQYF
-,-,TRBJ1-2,TRBV6-6,TGTGCCAGCACCAGAATTATTAACTATGGCTACACCTTC,CASTRIINYGYTF
-,-,TRBJ2-2,TRBV28,TGTGCCAGCAGTTTCATCACAGGTGCCGGGGAGCTGTTTTTT,CASSFITGAGELFF
-,TRBD2,TRBJ2-7,TRBV4-2,TGTGCCAGCAGCCTCCGACTAGCGGGAGTGTACGAGCAGTACTTC,CASSLRLAGVYEQYF
-,-,TRBJ2-5,TRBV5-1,TGCGCCAGCAGCTCAACCCCGAGACAGGGAGGAGAGACCCAGTACTTC,CASSSTPRQGGETQYF
-,-,TRBJ1-2,TRBV11-2,TGTGCCAGCGGGCCCTCCGACAGCTTCTATGGCTACACCTTC,CASGPSDSFYGYTF
-,TRBD1,TRBJ2-7,TRBV5-5,TGTGCCAGCAGCTTTGTACAGGGGGACTGGGACGAGCAGTACTTC,CASSFVQGDWDEQYF
-,TRBD1,TRBJ2-7,TRBV4-1,TGCGCCAGCAGCCGTACAGGGGACTACGAGCAGTACTTC,CASSRTGDYEQYF
-,-,TRBJ1-2,TRBV9,TGTGCCAGCAGCGCCGAGATCTATGGCTACACCTTC,CASSAEIYGYTF
-,-,TRBJ2-1,TRBV4-3,TGCGCCAGCAGCCAAGGGTCCAATTTGCGGGGGCCAGTCTACAATGAGCAGTTCTTC,CASSQGSNLRGPVYNEQFF
-,-,TRBJ2-7,TRBV5-1,TGCGCCAGCAGCTTGGATCGGTTGAACTACGAGCAGTACTTC,CASSLDRLNYEQYF
-,-,TRBJ2-7,TRBV2,TGTGCCAGCAAAGTTAGCTCCTACGAGCAGTACTTC,CASKVSSYEQYF
-,TRBD1,TRBJ1-1,TRBV7-9,TGTGCCAGCAGCACACCTTTTACAGGGGAGAACACTGAAGCTTTCTTT,CASSTPFTGENTEAFF
-,TRBD2,TRBJ2-1,TRBV4-1,TGCGCCAGCAGCCAAGATTGGCTAGCGGGAGAGGAGGAGCAGTTCTTC,CASSQDWLAGEEEQFF
-,-,TRBJ2-7,TRBV4-1,TGCGCCAGCAGCCAAGAGGATAGGGGGTCCTACGAGCAGTACTTC,CASSQEDRGSYEQYF
-,-,TRBJ2-2,TRBV9,TGTGCCAGCAGCGTTGAAGGAGGGGAGCTGTTTTTT,CASSVEGGELFF
-,-,TRBJ1-2,TRBV4-1,TGCGCCAGCAGCCCTACCCCGGGGGCAGGGCCGACTAACTATGGCTACACCTTC,CASSPTPGAGPTNYGYTF
-,TRBD2,TRBJ2-7,TRBV27,TGTGCCAGCAGTTTGATTCCAGCGGGAGATCTATACGGGTCCTACGAGCAGTACTTC,CASSLIPAGDLYGSYEQYF
-,TRBD1,TRBJ1-1,TRBV7-9,TGTGCCAGCAGCTACCTAGGACAGGGTGATCCTGAAGCTTTCTTT,CASSYLGQGDPEAFF
few,-,TRBJ2-7,TRBV4-3,TGCGCCAGCAGCCAAGATTCCGGCAGCTCCTACGAGCAGTACTTC,CASSQDSGSSYEQYF
-,TRBD2,TRBJ2-1,TRBV19,TGTGCCAGTAGTATTCTCGGTGGGGCGGGAGGAGGGGATGAGCAGTTCTTC,CASSILGGAGGGDEQFF
-,-,TRBJ1-1,TRBV6-5,TGTGCCAGCAGGGGAGGAACTGAAGCTTTCTTT,CASRGGTEAFF
-,TRBD1,TRBJ2-1,TRBV27,TGTGCCAGCAGTTTATTTCCAGGGGGCATTGAGCAGTTCTTC,CASSLFPGGIEQFF
-,-,TRBJ1-1,TRBV19,TGTGCCAGTTCCCCGGGGATCACTGAAGCTTTCTTT,CASSPGITEAFF
-,-,TRBJ2-2,TRBV9,TGTGCCAGCAGCACAAGCCGACCGAACACCGGGGAGCTGTTTTTT,CASSTSRPNTGELFF
-,-,TRBJ1-2,TRBV27,TGTGCCAGCAGTCTAACAGGAAACTATGGCTACACCTTC,CASSLTGNYGYTF
-,-,TRBJ1-2,TRBV19,TGTGCCAGTAGTATAAACGGGGTTGGGGGCTACACCTTC,CASSINGVGGYTF
-,-,TRBJ2-7,TRBV6-6,TGTGCCAGCAGTTACTCGATAAGGTATGTTGTGTACGAGCAGTACTTC,CASSYSIRYVVYEQYF
-,-,TRBJ1-3,TRBV7-2,TGTGCCAGCGTCGCCTTCTGGGGGGACTCTGGAAACACCATATATTTT,CASVAFWGDSGNTIYF
-,-,TRBJ1-5,TRBV5-5,TGTGCCAGCAGCTTATCCCGGGAAGGACAGCCCCAGCATTTT,CASSLSREGQPQHF